This T cell receptor beta chain was obtained from a study of beta chain features in type 1 diabetes. The authors reverse transcribed all of the isolated RNA, so sequencing captured expressed TCRB transcripts. The assay was immunoSEQ multiplex PCR, and TCRdb's table has in-frame clones only and misses some. The sample holds some 350,000 clones, approximately 13% seen once. Germline V lookup: CDR1 MGHDK, CDR2 SYGVNS. The CDR3 sequence is 12 residues long. V lost 5 bases, J lost 5 bases, and 9 bases lay in between. The study's findings and limits: Overrepresentation of cells with high TCR expression could result from cDNA sequencing. TCRB CDR3s were moderately but significantly shorter in Type 1 diabetes patients in all four CD4+ subsets.

This clone was detected a few times. Its specificity is unknown. The chain has TRBV25-1 and TRBJ1-1; weak D call: TRBD1 (5 bases). This TCR derives from a woman aged 18-35 years with type 1 diabetes. The sample was naive CD4+ T cells from blood. CDR3 residues: CASSRGWTEAFF. CDR3 nucleotides: TGTGCCAGCAGTAGGGGATGGACTGAAGCTTTCTTT.